The rows below give T cell receptor beta chains drawn from one sample of a study of circulating and synovial CD4+ cells in juvenile arthritis. Clones were read by immunoSEQ multiplex PCR, and TCRdb kept only the in-frame ones, dropping some. The table records under 35,000 clones, about 93% of them present only once. The sequencing sample was made of CD4+ T cells from blood. The receptors originated from a human donor with juvenile idiopathic arthritis. Both conserved end residues are part of each CDR3. D genes are given only for firm matches. Rows may omit the clone size; those that give it use once, few, many or a size class.

cdr3_aa: CASSSHRGLQPQHF
cdr3_nt: TGTGCCAGCAGTTCCCACAGGGGGCTTCAGCCCCAGCATTTT
clone_size: -
v_call: TRBV28
j_call: TRBJ1-5
d_call: TRBD1

cdr3_aa: CASSQIQDYGYTF
cdr3_nt: TGCGCCAGCAGCCAAATACAGGACTATGGCTACACCTTC
clone_size: -
v_call: TRBV4-1
j_call: TRBJ1-2
d_call: -

cdr3_aa: CASSSGTSGSYPYNEQFF
cdr3_nt: TGTGCCAGCAGCTCAGGGACTAGCGGGAGCTATCCCTACAATGAGCAGTTCTTC
clone_size: -
v_call: TRBV11-2
j_call: TRBJ2-1
d_call: TRBD2

cdr3_aa: CASSETSLPTGNYGYTF
cdr3_nt: TGTGCCAGCAGCGAGACCTCACTCCCGACAGGAAACTATGGCTACACCTTC
clone_size: -
v_call: TRBV27
j_call: TRBJ1-2
d_call: -

cdr3_aa: CASNRDMGDTIYF
cdr3_nt: TGTGCCAGCAACAGGGATATGGGCGACACCATATATTTT
clone_size: -
v_call: TRBV2
j_call: TRBJ1-3
d_call: -

cdr3_aa: CASSEPGQVYEQYF
cdr3_nt: TGCGCCAGCAGTGAGCCCGGACAGGTCTACGAGCAGTACTTC
clone_size: -
v_call: TRBV10-2
j_call: TRBJ2-7
d_call: TRBD1

cdr3_aa: CASSSLAGVDEQYF
cdr3_nt: TGTGCCAGCAGCTCTCTAGCGGGAGTCGACGAGCAGTACTTC
clone_size: -
v_call: TRBV7-9
j_call: TRBJ2-7
d_call: TRBD2

cdr3_aa: CASSVGGLSNQPQHF
cdr3_nt: TGTGCCAGCAGCGTAGGAGGCCTTAGCAATCAGCCCCAGCATTTT
clone_size: -
v_call: TRBV9
j_call: TRBJ1-5
d_call: -

cdr3_aa: CASSKGVAFIFSYEQYF
cdr3_nt: TGTGCCAGCAGTAAAGGCGTAGCATTCATCTTCTCCTACGAGCAGTACTTC
clone_size: -
v_call: TRBV28
j_call: TRBJ2-7
d_call: -

cdr3_aa: CASSLFPGTSGNYEQYF
cdr3_nt: TGCGCCAGCAGCCTGTTCCCCGGGACTAGCGGGAACTACGAGCAGTACTTC
clone_size: -
v_call: TRBV5-1
j_call: TRBJ2-7
d_call: TRBD2

cdr3_aa: CASSPPQTGRYGYTF
cdr3_nt: TGTGCCAGCTCACCACCGCAGACAGGGCGGTATGGCTACACCTTC
clone_size: -
v_call: TRBV18
j_call: TRBJ1-2
d_call: TRBD1

cdr3_aa: CASSEGLSGQPQHF
cdr3_nt: TGCGCCAGCAGCGAGGGCCTTTCGGGACAGCCCCAGCATTTT
clone_size: -
v_call: TRBV5-1
j_call: TRBJ1-5
d_call: -

cdr3_aa: CASSPDSKQPQHF
cdr3_nt: TGTGCCAGCTCACCCGACAGTAAACAGCCCCAGCATTTT
clone_size: -
v_call: TRBV18
j_call: TRBJ1-5
d_call: -

cdr3_aa: CASRTGVNQPQHF
cdr3_nt: TGTGCCAGCCGAACAGGGGTCAATCAGCCCCAGCATTTT
clone_size: -
v_call: TRBV28
j_call: TRBJ1-5
d_call: TRBD1

cdr3_aa: CASSLIDSRNYEQYF
cdr3_nt: TGTGCCAGCAGCTTGATCGACTCAAGAAACTACGAGCAGTACTTC
clone_size: -
v_call: TRBV5-4
j_call: TRBJ2-7
d_call: -

cdr3_aa: CASRIWGDRNSPLHF
cdr3_nt: TGCGCCAGCAGGATTTGGGGGGACAGAAATTCACCCCTCCACTTT
clone_size: -
v_call: TRBV5-1
j_call: TRBJ1-6
d_call: TRBD1

cdr3_aa: CASSRPRTRGAYEQYF
cdr3_nt: TGTGCCAGCAGCCGGCCGAGGACACGGGGGGCCTACGAGCAGTACTTC
clone_size: -
v_call: TRBV5-4
j_call: TRBJ2-7
d_call: TRBD2

cdr3_aa: CASSQDGTGPSKQYF
cdr3_nt: TGCGCCAGCAGCCAAGATGGGACAGGGCCTAGCAAGCAGTACTTC
clone_size: -
v_call: TRBV4-1
j_call: TRBJ2-7
d_call: TRBD1

cdr3_aa: CATSREGADPEQFF
cdr3_nt: TGTGCCACCAGCAGAGAGGGCGCAGACCCTGAGCAGTTCTTC
clone_size: -
v_call: TRBV15
j_call: TRBJ2-1
d_call: -

cdr3_aa: CASSPSVRGYTF
cdr3_nt: TGTGCCAGCAGTCCCTCGGTCCGGGGCTACACCTTC
clone_size: -
v_call: TRBV6-5
j_call: TRBJ1-2
d_call: -

cdr3_aa: CASSQETGGVQPQHF
cdr3_nt: TGTGCCAGCTCACAGGAGACAGGGGGTGTTCAGCCCCAGCATTTT
clone_size: once
v_call: TRBV18
j_call: TRBJ1-5
d_call: TRBD1

cdr3_aa: CASSERDRTEAFF
cdr3_nt: TGTGCCAGCAGTGAGAGGGATAGGACTGAAGCTTTCTTT
clone_size: -
v_call: TRBV6-1
j_call: TRBJ1-1
d_call: -

cdr3_aa: CASSSGGLAKNIQYF
cdr3_nt: TGTGCCAGCAGCTCGGGGGGGCTAGCCAAAAACATTCAGTACTTC
clone_size: -
v_call: TRBV7-9
j_call: TRBJ2-4
d_call: TRBD2

cdr3_aa: CASSGSWRAYEQYF
cdr3_nt: TGTGCCAGCAGTGGATCGTGGAGAGCCTACGAGCAGTACTTC
clone_size: -
v_call: TRBV6-1
j_call: TRBJ2-7
d_call: -

cdr3_aa: CAWSVRGAFASGANVLTF
cdr3_nt: TGTGCCTGGAGTGTACGGGGGGCCTTCGCCTCTGGGGCCAACGTCCTGACTTTC
clone_size: -
v_call: TRBV30
j_call: TRBJ2-6
d_call: -

cdr3_aa: CASSRTPDRERAQHF
cdr3_nt: TGTGCCAGCAGTCGAACCCCAGACAGGGAGAGGGCCCAGCATTTT
clone_size: once
v_call: TRBV6-1
j_call: TRBJ1-5
d_call: TRBD1

cdr3_aa: CASSLDVGLQETQYF
cdr3_nt: TGTGCCAGCAGCTTAGACGTGGGGCTCCAAGAGACCCAGTACTTC
clone_size: few
v_call: TRBV7-9
j_call: TRBJ2-5
d_call: -

cdr3_aa: CASSLLWAGSSGANVLTF
cdr3_nt: TGTGCCAGCAGCTTACTTTGGGCCGGTAGCTCTGGGGCCAACGTCCTGACTTTC
clone_size: -
v_call: TRBV7-8
j_call: TRBJ2-6
d_call: -

cdr3_aa: CASSLNWVRGAEAFF
cdr3_nt: TGTGCCAGCAGCTTGAACTGGGTTCGGGGGGCTGAAGCTTTCTTT
clone_size: -
v_call: TRBV5-6
j_call: TRBJ1-1
d_call: -

cdr3_aa: CASQWGRGLVGNETQYF
cdr3_nt: TGTGCCAGCCAGTGGGGCAGGGGGCTCGTCGGAAATGAGACCCAGTACTTC
clone_size: -
v_call: TRBV21-1
j_call: TRBJ2-5
d_call: -

cdr3_aa: CASSIFTSGRWTDTQYF
cdr3_nt: TGTGCCAGTAGTATCTTTACTAGCGGGAGATGGACAGATACGCAGTATTTT
clone_size: -
v_call: TRBV19
j_call: TRBJ2-3
d_call: TRBD2

cdr3_aa: CASSYQGVITF
cdr3_nt: TGTGCCAGCAGCTACCAAGGGGTAATCACCTTC
clone_size: -
v_call: TRBV6-5
j_call: TRBJ1-2
d_call: -

cdr3_aa: CASHQGPNQPQHF
cdr3_nt: TGCGCCAGCCATCAGGGGCCCAATCAGCCCCAGCATTTT
clone_size: -
v_call: TRBV5-1
j_call: TRBJ1-5
d_call: -

cdr3_aa: CASSVFQEANTGELFF
cdr3_nt: TGTGCCAGCAGCGTATTCCAGGAAGCGAACACCGGGGAGCTGTTTTTT
clone_size: -
v_call: TRBV9
j_call: TRBJ2-2
d_call: -

cdr3_aa: CSVEGAPNEKLFF
cdr3_nt: TGCAGCGTTGAGGGGGCCCCTAATGAAAAACTGTTTTTT
clone_size: few
v_call: TRBV29-1
j_call: TRBJ1-4
d_call: -

cdr3_aa: CASSPDSRSSYEQYF
cdr3_nt: TGTGCCAGCAGCCCGGACTCGCGGAGCTCCTACGAGCAGTACTTC
clone_size: -
v_call: TRBV5-4
j_call: TRBJ2-7
d_call: -

cdr3_aa: CASRPSGSSYNEQFF
cdr3_nt: TGTGCCAGCAGGCCTAGCGGGAGCTCCTACAATGAGCAGTTCTTC
clone_size: -
v_call: TRBV28
j_call: TRBJ2-1
d_call: TRBD2

cdr3_aa: CASSSIGTGAYEQYF
cdr3_nt: TGTGCCAGCAGTTCCATAGGGACAGGTGCCTACGAGCAGTACTTC
clone_size: -
v_call: TRBV28
j_call: TRBJ2-7
d_call: TRBD1

cdr3_aa: CAWSAGLNEKLFF
cdr3_nt: TGTGCCTGGAGTGCAGGGCTTAATGAAAAACTGTTTTTT
clone_size: -
v_call: TRBV30
j_call: TRBJ1-4
d_call: -

cdr3_aa: CASRLGDSLTYEQYF
cdr3_nt: TGTGCCAGCAGGCTGGGGGACAGCCTGACCTACGAGCAGTACTTC
clone_size: -
v_call: TRBV2
j_call: TRBJ2-7
d_call: TRBD1

cdr3_aa: CAWSWGGGRDEQYF
cdr3_nt: TGTGCCTGGAGTTGGGGTGGCGGGAGGGATGAGCAGTACTTC
clone_size: -
v_call: TRBV30
j_call: TRBJ2-7
d_call: TRBD2

cdr3_aa: CASAGPASSYEQYF
cdr3_nt: TGTGCCAGCGCCGGCCCAGCGAGCTCCTACGAGCAGTACTTC
clone_size: -
v_call: TRBV28
j_call: TRBJ2-7
d_call: -

cdr3_aa: CASSLQGQNTEAFF
cdr3_nt: TGTGCCAGCAGCCTACAGGGGCAGAACACTGAAGCTTTCTTT
clone_size: few
v_call: TRBV6-5
j_call: TRBJ1-1
d_call: TRBD1

cdr3_aa: CASSPTSGSKNEQYF
cdr3_nt: TGTGCCAGCAGCCCGACTAGCGGGAGTAAAAACGAGCAGTACTTC
clone_size: -
v_call: TRBV25-1
j_call: TRBJ2-7
d_call: TRBD2

cdr3_aa: CASSLEGLASHEQYF
cdr3_nt: TGTGCCAGCAGCTTAGAGGGACTAGCTTCCCACGAGCAGTACTTC
clone_size: -
v_call: TRBV7-2
j_call: TRBJ2-7
d_call: TRBD2

cdr3_aa: CASSLLAGGPGGELFF
cdr3_nt: TGCGCCAGCAGCTTACTAGCGGGAGGGCCCGGCGGGGAGCTGTTTTTT
clone_size: -
v_call: TRBV5-1
j_call: TRBJ2-2
d_call: TRBD2

cdr3_aa: CATSRDRQGSRANVLTF
cdr3_nt: TGTGCCACCAGCAGAGACAGACAGGGTTCTCGGGCCAACGTCCTGACTTTC
clone_size: -
v_call: TRBV15
j_call: TRBJ2-6
d_call: TRBD1

cdr3_aa: CASSVRLASGYTF
cdr3_nt: TGTGCCAGCAGCGTAAGGTTAGCTTCTGGCTACACCTTC
clone_size: -
v_call: TRBV9
j_call: TRBJ1-2
d_call: -